A selection of T cell receptor beta chains follows, all from one sample in a study of response to subunit inactivated influenza vaccine. TCRdb re-called the RT-PCR reads through MiXCR, storing one row per CDR3 protein. The sample has about half a million distinct CDR3 sequences, approximately 9.9% seen once. The source was PBMCs from blood, collected roughly 47 days after vaccination. Source of these receptors: a middle-aged man who received an inactivated influenza vaccine. Each CDR3 is given with its conserved first and last residue. The order of the fields is CDR3 protein, CDR3 DNA, D gene, J gene, clone size, V gene. The D gene is left open where the match is weak. The size field is filled for only some rows; it gives once, few, many or a size class.

cdr3_aa: CSASQGGQSTDTQYF
cdr3_nt: TGCAGTGCTTCCCAAGGGGGGCAGAGCACAGATACGCAGTATTTT
d_call: NA
j_call: TRBJ2-3
clone_size: few
v_call: TRBV20-1

cdr3_aa: CSARWAGPQTQYF
cdr3_nt: TGCAGTGCTAGATGGGCGGGGCCCCAGACCCAGTACTTC
d_call: NA
j_call: TRBJ2-5
clone_size: NA
v_call: TRBV20-1

cdr3_aa: CASSLAHSGQGYTF
cdr3_nt: TGTGCCAGCAGCTTAGCCCATTCTGGGCAGGGCTACACCTTC
d_call: NA
j_call: TRBJ1-2
clone_size: few
v_call: TRBV7-9

cdr3_aa: CASSLVWQVQSSGNTIYF
cdr3_nt: TGTGCCAGCAGCTTAGTGTGGCAGGTCCAATCGTCTGGAAACACCATATATTTT
d_call: NA
j_call: TRBJ1-3
clone_size: few
v_call: TRBV11-2

cdr3_aa: CASSEVAGGKVSHF
cdr3_nt: TGTGCCAGCAGTGAAGTGGCAGGAGGGAAGGTTTCCCACTTT
d_call: NA
j_call: TRBJ1-6
clone_size: NA
v_call: TRBV6-1

cdr3_aa: CSVDRAGRRAETQYF
cdr3_nt: TGCAGCGTTGACAGAGCCGGCAGAAGGGCAGAGACCCAGTACTTC
d_call: NA
j_call: TRBJ2-5
clone_size: many
v_call: TRBV29-1

cdr3_aa: CASSHLLAGGYNEQFF
cdr3_nt: TGCGCCAGCAGCCATCTTCTAGCGGGGGGCTACAATGAGCAGTTCTTC
d_call: TRBD2
j_call: TRBJ2-1
clone_size: NA
v_call: TRBV4-1

cdr3_aa: CASSLVGAGELFF
cdr3_nt: TGTGCCAGCAGCTTGGTAGGGGCCGGGGAGCTGTTTTTT
d_call: NA
j_call: TRBJ2-2
clone_size: many
v_call: TRBV5-6

cdr3_aa: CASRADTTYTSTDTQYF
cdr3_nt: TGTGCCAGCAGGGCTGATACGACATACACTTCCACAGATACGCAGTATTTT
d_call: NA
j_call: TRBJ2-3
clone_size: NA
v_call: TRBV12-3/TRBV12-4

cdr3_aa: CASRNLPRTSGYNEQFF
cdr3_nt: TGCGCCAGCAGGAATCTACCCAGGACTAGCGGATACAATGAGCAGTTCTTC
d_call: TRBD2
j_call: TRBJ2-1
clone_size: many
v_call: TRBV5-1

cdr3_aa: CSASPARADTQYF
cdr3_nt: TGCAGTGCTAGCCCGGCGCGTGCAGATACGCAGTATTTT
d_call: NA
j_call: TRBJ2-3
clone_size: NA
v_call: TRBV20-1

cdr3_aa: CASSQEGTGNNYGYTF
cdr3_nt: TGTGCCAGCAGCCAAGAGGGGACAGGGAATAACTATGGCTACACCTTC
d_call: TRBD1
j_call: TRBJ1-2
clone_size: many
v_call: TRBV4-2

cdr3_aa: CSASNPGGSNEKLFF
cdr3_nt: TGCAGTGCTAGTAACCCGGGGGGGTCTAATGAAAAACTGTTTTTT
d_call: NA
j_call: TRBJ1-4
clone_size: few
v_call: TRBV20-1

cdr3_aa: CASSGSIQETQYF
cdr3_nt: TGTGCCAGCAGTGGGAGTATCCAAGAGACCCAGTACTTC
d_call: NA
j_call: TRBJ2-5
clone_size: many
v_call: TRBV12-3/TRBV12-4

cdr3_aa: CASSADSTPYNEQFF
cdr3_nt: TGTGCCAGCAGCGCGGACTCTACCCCGTACAATGAGCAGTTCTTC
d_call: NA
j_call: TRBJ2-1
clone_size: NA
v_call: TRBV7-9

cdr3_aa: CASSLRANQETQYF
cdr3_nt: TGTGCCAGCAGCTTGAGGGCTAACCAAGAGACCCAGTACTTC
d_call: NA
j_call: TRBJ2-5
clone_size: many
v_call: TRBV5-5

cdr3_aa: CSARKQDSTDTQYF
cdr3_nt: TGCAGTGCTAGAAAACAGGACAGCACAGATACGCAGTATTTT
d_call: NA
j_call: TRBJ2-3
clone_size: NA
v_call: TRBV20-1

cdr3_aa: CSVMENSNQPQHF
cdr3_nt: TGCAGCGTTATGGAGAATAGCAATCAGCCCCAGCATTTT
d_call: NA
j_call: TRBJ1-5
clone_size: many
v_call: TRBV29-1

cdr3_aa: CAIGEGGSAFYGYTF
cdr3_nt: TGTGCCATCGGTGAGGGGGGGAGTGCATTCTATGGCTACACCTTC
d_call: NA
j_call: TRBJ1-2
clone_size: NA
v_call: TRBV10-3

cdr3_aa: CSASKTSGTGTTGELFF
cdr3_nt: TGCAGTGCTAGCAAAACTTCCGGGACAGGGACCACCGGGGAGCTGTTTTTT
d_call: TRBD1
j_call: TRBJ2-2
clone_size: few
v_call: TRBV20-1

cdr3_aa: CASSLGRVGVHTGELFF
cdr3_nt: TGTGCCAGCAGCTTGGGGCGTGTCGGGGTACACACCGGGGAGCTGTTTTTT
d_call: NA
j_call: TRBJ2-2
clone_size: many
v_call: TRBV5-6

cdr3_aa: CASSVHSNTGELFF
cdr3_nt: TGTGCCAGCAGCGTACACTCGAACACCGGGGAGCTGTTTTTT
d_call: NA
j_call: TRBJ2-2
clone_size: NA
v_call: TRBV5-5

cdr3_aa: CASRRTARGGQPQHF
cdr3_nt: TGTGCCAGCCGTAGGACAGCCCGAGGTGGGCAGCCCCAGCATTTT
d_call: NA
j_call: TRBJ1-5
clone_size: NA
v_call: TRBV2

cdr3_aa: CASSLGTLDGTDTQYF
cdr3_nt: TGCGCCAGCAGCCTCGGGACCCTGGATGGCACAGATACGCAGTATTTT
d_call: NA
j_call: TRBJ2-3
clone_size: NA
v_call: TRBV4-3

cdr3_aa: CASSLFASYNEQFF
cdr3_nt: TGTGCCAGCAGTTTATTTGCCAGCTACAATGAGCAGTTCTTC
d_call: NA
j_call: TRBJ2-1
clone_size: NA
v_call: TRBV28

cdr3_aa: CSATTMGEQYF
cdr3_nt: TGCAGTGCTACAACTATGGGGGAGCAGTACTTC
d_call: NA
j_call: TRBJ2-7
clone_size: few
v_call: TRBV20-1

cdr3_aa: CSVEGWGGTEAFF
cdr3_nt: TGCAGCGTTGAGGGATGGGGTGGAACTGAAGCTTTCTTT
d_call: NA
j_call: TRBJ1-1
clone_size: many
v_call: TRBV29-1

cdr3_aa: CASSFEGSSSPLHF
cdr3_nt: TGTGCCAGCAGTTTTGAGGGTTCGAGTTCACCCCTCCACTTT
d_call: NA
j_call: TRBJ1-6
clone_size: few
v_call: TRBV12-3/TRBV12-4

cdr3_aa: CASRELLAGNTDTQYF
cdr3_nt: TGTGCCAGCAGGGAATTACTAGCGGGGAACACAGATACGCAGTATTTT
d_call: TRBD2
j_call: TRBJ2-3
clone_size: NA
v_call: TRBV7-9

cdr3_aa: CAISDRDSQETQYF
cdr3_nt: TGTGCCATCAGTGACAGGGACAGCCAAGAGACCCAGTACTTC
d_call: TRBD1
j_call: TRBJ2-5
clone_size: many
v_call: TRBV10-3

cdr3_aa: CSARVGDRHISGNQPQHF
cdr3_nt: TGCAGTGCTAGAGTGGGGGACAGACATATTAGTGGCAATCAGCCCCAGCATTTT
d_call: TRBD1
j_call: TRBJ1-5
clone_size: many
v_call: TRBV20-1

cdr3_aa: CSAVAGGPVETQYF
cdr3_nt: TGCAGTGCTGTAGCGGGAGGGCCAGTTGAGACCCAGTACTTC
d_call: TRBD2
j_call: TRBJ2-5
clone_size: NA
v_call: TRBV20-1

cdr3_aa: CASIPGDRAGEAFF
cdr3_nt: TGTGCCAGCATCCCCGGGGACAGGGCCGGTGAAGCTTTCTTT
d_call: TRBD1
j_call: TRBJ1-1
clone_size: many
v_call: TRBV12-3/TRBV12-4

cdr3_aa: CSAALSGRTDTQYF
cdr3_nt: TGCAGTGCTGCCCTTAGCGGGAGGACAGATACGCAGTATTTT
d_call: TRBD2
j_call: TRBJ2-3
clone_size: NA
v_call: TRBV20-1

cdr3_aa: CASSTKGATEAFF
cdr3_nt: TGCGCCAGCAGCACGAAGGGGGCCACTGAAGCTTTCTTT
d_call: TRBD1
j_call: TRBJ1-1
clone_size: NA
v_call: TRBV5-1

cdr3_aa: CASSSGAKETQYF
cdr3_nt: TGTGCCAGCAGCTCGGGAGCTAAAGAGACCCAGTACTTC
d_call: NA
j_call: TRBJ2-5
clone_size: NA
v_call: TRBV7-9

cdr3_aa: CAIIAGAGYNEQFF
cdr3_nt: TGTGCCATCATAGCCGGGGCTGGCTACAATGAGCAGTTCTTC
d_call: NA
j_call: TRBJ2-1
clone_size: few
v_call: TRBV10-3

cdr3_aa: CASSLTESSYNSPLHF
cdr3_nt: TGTGCCAGCAGCTTAACAGAAAGCTCCTATAATTCACCCCTCCACTTT
d_call: NA
j_call: TRBJ1-6
clone_size: many
v_call: TRBV7-8

cdr3_aa: CASSRGTGGEKLFF
cdr3_nt: TGCGCCAGCAGTCGTGGGACAGGGGGTGAAAAACTGTTTTTT
d_call: TRBD1
j_call: TRBJ1-4
clone_size: many
v_call: TRBV5-1

cdr3_aa: CSVGGTAQGAYEQYF
cdr3_nt: TGCAGCGTTGGGGGTACAGCCCAGGGGGCCTACGAGCAGTACTTC
d_call: TRBD1
j_call: TRBJ2-7
clone_size: many
v_call: TRBV29-1

cdr3_aa: CASRVAGGSSYEQYF
cdr3_nt: TGTGCCAGCAGAGTCGCGGGGGGGAGCTCCTACGAGCAGTACTTC
d_call: TRBD2
j_call: TRBJ2-7
clone_size: many
v_call: TRBV6-1

cdr3_aa: CASSQATTGGRLYNEQFF
cdr3_nt: TGTGCCAGCAGCCAAGCGACGACAGGGGGTCGCCTCTACAATGAGCAGTTCTTC
d_call: TRBD1
j_call: TRBJ2-1
clone_size: NA
v_call: TRBV14

cdr3_aa: CASSFRTSGAYNEQFF
cdr3_nt: TGTGCCAGCAGTTTCCGGACTAGCGGGGCCTACAATGAGCAGTTCTTC
d_call: TRBD2
j_call: TRBJ2-1
clone_size: few
v_call: TRBV25-1

cdr3_aa: CASSHGVSYEQYF
cdr3_nt: TGTGCCAGCAGCCACGGTGTATCCTACGAGCAGTACTTC
d_call: NA
j_call: TRBJ2-7
clone_size: many
v_call: TRBV3-1

cdr3_aa: CASSLDRKKETQYF
cdr3_nt: TGTGCCAGCAGCTTGGACAGGAAAAAAGAGACCCAGTACTTC
d_call: TRBD1
j_call: TRBJ2-5
clone_size: few
v_call: TRBV7-9

cdr3_aa: CASSPTLVPSYEQYF
cdr3_nt: TGTGCCAGCAGTCCGACTCTGGTCCCCTCCTACGAGCAGTACTTC
d_call: NA
j_call: TRBJ2-7
clone_size: NA
v_call: TRBV6-1

cdr3_aa: CASSFTANTGELFF
cdr3_nt: TGCGCCAGCAGCTTCACCGCGAACACCGGGGAGCTGTTTTTT
d_call: NA
j_call: TRBJ2-2
clone_size: NA
v_call: TRBV5-1

cdr3_aa: CASSQEVQGREQYF
cdr3_nt: TGCGCCAGCAGCCAAGAGGTACAGGGTCGCGAGCAGTACTTC
d_call: NA
j_call: TRBJ2-7
clone_size: few
v_call: TRBV4-1

cdr3_aa: CASSSSMAPFRETQYF
cdr3_nt: TGTGCCAGCAGCTCCTCTATGGCCCCCTTCCGAGAGACCCAGTACTTC
d_call: NA
j_call: TRBJ2-5
clone_size: NA
v_call: TRBV5-6

cdr3_aa: CASSYSRHMNTEAFF
cdr3_nt: TGTGCCAGCAGTTACTCAAGGCATATGAACACTGAAGCTTTCTTT
d_call: NA
j_call: TRBJ1-1
clone_size: NA
v_call: TRBV6-5

cdr3_aa: CASSPLPSTDTQYF
cdr3_nt: TGTGCCAGCAGTCCCCTTCCGAGCACAGATACGCAGTATTTT
d_call: NA
j_call: TRBJ2-3
clone_size: few
v_call: TRBV12-3/TRBV12-4

cdr3_aa: CASSTAGGASGELFF
cdr3_nt: TGTGCCAGCAGTACTGCAGGGGGCGCTTCCGGGGAGCTGTTTTTT
d_call: TRBD1
j_call: TRBJ2-2
clone_size: few
v_call: TRBV27

cdr3_aa: CASSKGGASGYEQYF
cdr3_nt: TGTGCCAGCAGTAAAGGGGGGGCCTCTGGGTACGAGCAGTACTTC
d_call: NA
j_call: TRBJ2-7
clone_size: many
v_call: TRBV4-2

cdr3_aa: CSVENGSGKRYEQYF
cdr3_nt: TGCAGCGTTGAAAACGGGTCAGGGAAGAGGTACGAGCAGTACTTC
d_call: NA
j_call: TRBJ2-7
clone_size: NA
v_call: TRBV29-1

cdr3_aa: CASSRTGFNQPQHF
cdr3_nt: TGTGCCAGCAGCCGGACAGGGTTCAATCAGCCCCAGCATTTT
d_call: TRBD1
j_call: TRBJ1-5
clone_size: NA
v_call: TRBV12-3/TRBV12-4

cdr3_aa: CASSLQGMDIDTQYF
cdr3_nt: TGCGCCAGCAGCTTACAGGGGATGGACATAGATACGCAGTATTTT
d_call: TRBD1
j_call: TRBJ2-3
clone_size: many
v_call: TRBV5-1